This T cell receptor (beta chain) was identified in a study of early T cells in non-severe SARS-CoV-2 infection. Study summary: It was bulk RNA from unsorted whole blood that was sequenced, and the chains were unpaired.

TCRdb redid the calling of the 5' RACE reads with MiXCR, one entry per CDR3 protein. The table includes some 82,000 distinct CDR3 sequences, about an eighth detected once. The CDR3 extends over 12 amino acids. V dropped 5 bases and J dropped 5; count of bases not matched to a gene: 5. The germline V gene has CDR1 DFQATT and CDR2 SNEGSKA (reference sequence). Material: whole blood. The rearrangement uses TRBV20-1 and TRBJ1-1; TRBD1 matches 7 bases. This clonotype was obtained from an adult who was a healthcare worker with PCR-confirmed SARS-CoV-2 infection or an uninfected control (not recorded which). The CDR3 reads CSAFPQGTEAFF. CDR3 DNA sequence: TGCAGTGCTTTTCCACAGGGGACTGAAGCTTTCTTT.